This TCR beta chain was sequenced in a study of a mutant IDH1 vaccine in newly diagnosed glioma. This table comes from immunoSEQ multiplex PCR, and its TCRdb copy is limited to in-frame clones, with some not included. The table lists about 77,000 clones, roughly 85% of them singletons. The time point: week 23, last vaccination. In the vaccine, a single dose held 300 ug of the mutant IDH1 20-mer peptide, along with topical imiquimod. As concerns this clone: Its matching antigen is unknown.

Trimming left V 4 bases short and J 0 bases short, with 16 bases between. The germline V gene has CDR1 MGHRA and CDR2 YSYEKL. The CDR3 sequence is 17 residues long. The sequences come from PBMCs, collected from a glioma patient whose treatment included an IDH1 peptide vaccine. The source is a woman between 45 and 65 years old with glioma. The rearrangement joins TRBV4-1 to TRBJ2-1; perhaps D is TRBD1 or TRBD2 (5 bases each). The CDR3 reads CASSPWGSDSSYNEQFF. In DNA, the CDR3 is TGCGCCAGCAGCCCTTGGGGTAGCGACAGCTCCTACAATGAGCAGTTCTTC.